The T cell receptor (beta chain) under discussion was sequenced for a study of blood T cells in healthy people across ages. Findings of the study overall: The CMV status of each donor remained undetermined, and this could have confounded shifts in expanded clonotypes. With age, beta diversity per million T cells declined roughly linearly, significantly by approximately 40.

A sample-barcoded 5' primer and a J-beta primer mix were used in a second PCR of roughly 7 to 12 cycles. The yield of each sample was at least 2.5 million CDR3-containing paired-end reads. MiXCR, applied by TCRdb to the 5' RACE reads, yields one record per CDR3 protein. The repertoire holds fewer than 1,200,000 distinct CDR3 sequences, with approximately 26% as singletons. Aged roughly 6 to 100, donors were systemically healthy Caucasians from Russia. The CDR3 has 18 amino acids. Germline V gene sequence: CDR1 SNHLY, CDR2 FYNNEI. Trimming at V came to 4 bases and at J to 5 bases, leaving 15 bases not matched to a gene. Turning to this clonotype: Its antigen remains unidentified.

These records were also assigned to another study, of T cells of mothers and their children.

The TCR sequence derives from a girl between 2 and 10 years old in good health. The gene calls are TRBV2 and TRBJ2-5, with TRBD2 identical over 11 bases. Input material: blood. The CDR3 protein is CASSGFFGLAGPWETQYF. The CDR3 region has the DNA TGTGCCAGCAGTGGGTTTTTCGGACTAGCGGGTCCGTGGGAGACCCAGTACTTC.